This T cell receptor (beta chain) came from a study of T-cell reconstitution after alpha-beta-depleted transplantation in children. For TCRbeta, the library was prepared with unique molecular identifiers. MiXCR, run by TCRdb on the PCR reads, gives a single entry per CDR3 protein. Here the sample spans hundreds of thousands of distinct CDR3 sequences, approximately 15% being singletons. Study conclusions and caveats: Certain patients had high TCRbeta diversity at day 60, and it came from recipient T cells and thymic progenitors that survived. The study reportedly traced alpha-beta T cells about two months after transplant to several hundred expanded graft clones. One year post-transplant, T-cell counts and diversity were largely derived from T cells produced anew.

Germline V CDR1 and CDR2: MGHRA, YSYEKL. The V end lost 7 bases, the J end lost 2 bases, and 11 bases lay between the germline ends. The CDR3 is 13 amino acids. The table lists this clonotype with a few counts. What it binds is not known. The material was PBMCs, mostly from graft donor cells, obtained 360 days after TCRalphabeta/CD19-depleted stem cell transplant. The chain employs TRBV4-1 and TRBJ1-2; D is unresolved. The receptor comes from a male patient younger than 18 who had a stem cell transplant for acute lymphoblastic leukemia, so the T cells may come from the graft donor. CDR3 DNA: TGCGCCAGCACCCCACACGAAAACTATGGCTACACCTTC. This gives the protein CASTPHENYGYTF.